These 23 T cell receptor beta chains were sequenced from one sample in a study of shared clonotypes between healthy human individuals. This table comes from immunoSEQ multiplex PCR, and its TCRdb copy is limited to in-frame clones, with some not included. The repertoire has millions of clones, about 92% of them found once; the top ten carry over 0.12%. Sequenced sample: naive CD4+ T cells sorted from blood. Stated subset: CD45RA+ positively selected. These TCRs come from a man between 18 and 29 years old in good health.

For the CDR3, the DNA is TGCGCCAGCAGTGAGCGAGGGAGAGGTGAAAAACTGTTTTTT. Translating gives CASSERGRGEKLFF. The chain recombines TRBV10-1 with TRBJ1-4, with no clear D. CDR1 WNHNN and CDR2 SYGVQD come from the germline V gene (reference sequence). The CDR3 has 14 residues. Trimming left V 2 bases short and J 7 bases short, with 11 bases between.

Here the CDR3 DNA reads TGTGCCAGCAAGGGGGGCAGGTTCGGCACCGGGGAGCTGTTTTTT. Its translation is CASKGGRFGTGELFF. The chain recombines TRBV7-9 with TRBJ2-2, with D possibly called TRBD1 or TRBD2 (6 bases each). Germline loops: CDR1 SEHNR, CDR2 FQNEAQ (reference sequence). Trimming pared 7 bases from V and 4 bases from J, leaving 16 bases between. This CDR3 contains 15 residues.

This chain connects TRBV19 to TRBJ2-7; the match to TRBD2 covers 9 bases. CDR3 size: 15 residues. V lost 6 bases, J lost 4 bases, and 10 bases stayed unmatched. The germline V gene has CDR1 LNHDA and CDR2 SQIVND (reference sequence). DNA of the CDR3: TGTGCCAGTAGGCGCTGGGCTAGCGGGGAGTACGAGCAGTACTTC. This encodes CASRRWASGEYEQYF.

V and J are TRBV7-9 and TRBJ1-2; D gene unclear. V was clipped by 2 bases and J by 4 bases, with 17 bases between them. This CDR3 region has 16 residues. The germline V gene has CDR1 SEHNR and CDR2 FQNEAQ (reference sequence). This CDR3 reads CASSLTIAALSYGYTF. DNA of the CDR3: TGTGCCAGCAGCTTAACTATCGCAGCTTTGTCCTATGGCTACACCTTC. The full variable domain, rest sourced from reference TRBV7-9 and TRBJ1-2, is DTGVSQNPRHKITKRGQNVTFRCDPISEHNRLYWYRQTLGQGPEFLTYFQNEAQLEKSRLLSDRFSAERPKGSFSTLEIQRTEQGDSAMYLCASSLTIAALSYGYTFGSGTRLTVV.

This rearrangement joins TRBV5-6 to TRBJ2-1; possible D gene TRBD2, 6 bases. Germline assignment: CDR1 SGHDT and CDR2 YYEEEE. V lost 2 bases and J lost 4, with 13 bases in between. CDR3 length: 15 amino acids. CDR3 nucleotides: TGTGCCAGCAGCTTATCTTGGCGGGAATACAATGAGCAGTTCTTC. Translated: CASSLSWREYNEQFF.

The chain has TRBV7-2 and TRBJ2-3; 10 positions match TRBD2. CDR3 length: 14 amino acids. Germline assignment: CDR1 SGHTA and CDR2 FQGNSA. V lost 5 bases and J lost 5; bases outside the gene matches: 4. As DNA, the CDR3 is TGTGCCAGCAGCCCCCCTAGCGGGAGAGATACGCAGTATTTT. Translation: CASSPPSGRDTQYF.

The CDR3 protein is CASSYAGGGYTF. The DNA for the CDR3 is TGTGCCAGCAGTTACGCTGGCGGTGGCTACACCTTC. This chain uses TRBV6-5 with TRBJ1-2, with D unclear. CDR1 and CDR2 (germline): MNHEY, SVGAGI. The V end was cut by 2 bases, the J end by 7 bases, with 8 bases between. CDR3 size: 12 residues.

In nucleotides, the CDR3 is TGTGCCAGCAGTCCCGCGGGCCTTCCCCCCTCCTACGAGCAGTACTTC. Residues: CASSPAGLPPSYEQYF. This chain links TRBV5-6 with TRBJ2-7, with D tentatively TRBD2 (5 bases). V lost 5 bases and J 0 bases, leaving 18 bases between the germline ends. Per the germline V gene, CDR1 is SGHDT and CDR2 is YYEEEE. The CDR3 runs to 16 residues.

Written as DNA, the CDR3 is TGTGCCAGCAGTTGGGCACAGGGGAACGGTGAAAAACTGTTTTTT. Its translation: CASSWAQGNGEKLFF. This sequence joins TRBV25-1 and TRBJ1-4, with TRBD1 identical over 7 bases. The CDR3 consists of 15 residues. V lost 5 bases, J lost 7 bases, and 10 bases stayed unmatched. Per germline, CDR1 MGHDK and CDR2 SYGVNS.

The chain carries TRBV4-2 and TRBJ1-5, with 11 positions matching TRBD1. With V trimmed by 3 bases and J by 0 bases, 10 bases remained unmatched. The CDR3 contains 19 residues. Looked up from germline, CDR1 is LGHNA and CDR2 is YNFKEQ. CDR3 residues: CASSQTTGQGGYSNQPQHF. The CDR3 nucleotides read TGTGCCAGCAGCCAGACCACGGGACAGGGGGGATATAGCAATCAGCCCCAGCATTTT.

The chain is built from TRBV7-2 and TRBJ2-7; D is uncertain. Germline V gene data show CDR1 as SGHTA and CDR2 as FQGNSA. This CDR3 contains 16 residues. V gave up 1 base and J gave up 2 bases, with 15 bases separating them. CDR3: CASSLENTFTTYEQYF. The CDR3 coding sequence is TGTGCCAGCAGCTTAGAGAATACTTTTACTACCTACGAGCAGTACTTC.

This clone was detected only once. This sample includes further DNA sequences coding for the same CDR3. V and J are TRBV27 and TRBJ2-5; D is perhaps TRBD2 (6 bases). V was shortened by 3 bases and J by 1 base, with 12 bases between the two germline ends. The CDR3 has 15 amino acids. The germline gives CDR1 MNHEY, CDR2 SMNVEV (reference sequence). CDR3 sequence (DNA): TGTGCCAGCAGTTTGGAAGGGAGGCCCCAAGAGACCCAGTACTTC. Its translation: CASSLEGRPQETQYF.

Only a few counts were recorded for this clone. CDR3 residues: CASSYLTRESSPLHF. For the CDR3, the DNA is TGTGCCAGCAGTTACTTAACCAGGGAAAGCTCACCCCTCCACTTT. This chain connects TRBV6-5 to TRBJ1-6; tentative D call: TRBD1 (5 bases). CDR1 is MNHEY and CDR2 is SVGAGI in the germline V gene. The V gene lost 1 base and the J gene lost 10 bases, with 14 bases spanning the gap. The length of the CDR3 is 15 residues.

A remark on this clone: The same CDR3 is also encoded by other DNA sequences in this sample. The V call is TRBV5-1, the J call TRBJ2-3; TRBD2 matches 11 bases. Germline CDR1 is SGHRS and CDR2 is YFSETQ. There are 15 residues in the CDR3. Trimming at V came to 3 bases and at J to 3 bases, leaving 3 bases not matched to a gene. For the CDR3, the DNA is TGCGCCAGCAGCTGGGGGACTAGCGGTACAGATACGCAGTATTTT. Amino acid sequence: CASSWGTSGTDTQYF.

This chain uses TRBV30 with TRBJ2-3, with a tentative D call TRBD2 (7 bases). This CDR3 has 15 amino acids. V was pared by 1 base and J by 4 bases, with 15 bases between. Germline values: CDR1 GTSNPN, CDR2 SVGIG (reference sequence). CDR3 nucleotides: TGTGCCTGGAGTGGAAGAGGGGGGGCCTCAGATACGCAGTATTTT. Amino acids: CAWSGRGGASDTQYF. Drawing the rest from reference TRBV30 and TRBJ2-3, the complete variable domain is SQTIHQWPATLVQPVGSPLSLECTVEGTSNPNLYWYRQAAGRGLQLLFYSVGIGQISSEVPQNLSASRPQDRQFILSSKKLLLSDSGFYLCAWSGRGGASDTQYFGPGTRLTVL.

To note about this clone: Different DNA sequences within this sample yield the same CDR3. This sequence joins TRBV28 and TRBJ2-5; 8 bases map to TRBD2. The ends lost 6 bases at V and 2 bases at J; junction bases unmatched: 2. The germline gives CDR1 MDHEN, CDR2 SYDVKM. There are 13 residues in the CDR3. CDR3 sequence: CASRAGGQETQYF. For the CDR3, the DNA is TGTGCCAGCAGGGCGGGGGGTCAAGAGACCCAGTACTTC.

The chain recombines TRBV5-1 with TRBJ2-4; TRBD2 matches 14 bases. V dropped 4 bases and J dropped 0; count of bases not matched to a gene: 3. CDR3 length: 17 amino acids. Germline CDR1 is SGHRS and CDR2 is YFSETQ. Here the CDR3 reads CASSGGTSGGAKNIQYF. Here the CDR3 DNA reads TGCGCCAGCAGCGGAGGGACTAGCGGGGGAGCCAAAAACATTCAGTACTTC.

Notes on this clone: Within the sample, other DNA sequences also encode this same CDR3. The CDR3 bases are TGTGCCAGCAGCTTGGAGGCGGGGGGGAGACAAGAGACCCAGTACTTC. It specifies CASSLEAGGRQETQYF. The chain links TRBV5-4 to TRBJ2-5; 9 bases match TRBD2. Losses at the gene ends were 0 bases for V and 2 bases for J; bases not matched to a gene: 5. CDR3 length equals 16 residues. Germline CDR1 is SGHNT and CDR2 is YYREEE (reference sequence).

This clone came up once. The V gene is TRBV18, the J gene TRBJ1-4, with D tentatively TRBD1 (5 bases). CDR3 length: 15 residues. V lost 2 bases, J lost 7 bases, and 14 bases lay in between. Germline loops: CDR1 KGHSH, CDR2 LQKENI. Here the CDR3 reads CASSPAGRGVEKLFF. The CDR3 nucleotides read TGTGCCAGCTCACCAGCGGGAAGGGGTGTTGAAAAACTGTTTTTT.

This chain joins TRBV7-2 and TRBJ1-5; 11 nucleotides agree with TRBD1. This CDR3 has 16 amino acids. CDR1 SGHTA and CDR2 FQGNSA come from the germline V gene. With 5 bases clipped from V and 5 bases from J, the junction kept 8 bases outside the gene matches. The CDR3 region is CASSQRTGGWDQPQHF. CDR3 sequence (DNA): TGTGCCAGCAGCCAGCGGACAGGGGGCTGGGATCAGCCCCAGCATTTT. Supplemented by reference TRBV7-2 and TRBJ1-5, the full variable domain reads GAGVSQSPSNKVTEKGKDVELRCDPISGHTALYWYRQSLGQGLEFLIYFQGNSAPDKSGLPSDRFSAERTGGSVSTLTIQRTQQEDSAVYLCASSQRTGGWDQPQHFGDGTRLSIL.

The chain recombines TRBV7-8 with TRBJ2-2, with D possibly being TRBD1 (7 bases). V gave up 4 bases and J gave up 4 bases, with 22 bases separating them. Germline V CDR1 and CDR2: SGHVS, FQNEAQ. CDR3 length: 18 amino acids. The CDR3 nucleotides read TGTGCCAGCAGCTGGGGACTGTTGACAGGGCACTCCACCGGGGAGCTGTTTTTT. Residues: CASSWGLLTGHSTGELFF.

The genes are TRBV4-3 and TRBJ2-1; 10 bases map to TRBD1. The CDR3 covers 22 residues. Germline values: CDR1 LGHNA, CDR2 YSLEER. V lost 0 bases and J lost 2; bases outside the gene matches: 19. The CDR3: CASSQDLVLGQGPRKTYNEQFF. CDR3 sequence (DNA): TGCGCCAGCAGCCAAGATCTGGTTCTGGGACAGGGGCCGCGTAAGACCTACAATGAGCAGTTCTTC.

The chain recombines TRBV13 with TRBJ2-2, with TRBD1 identical over 8 bases. Germline CDR1 and CDR2: PRHDT and FYEKMQ (reference sequence). This CDR3 is 16 amino acids long. V gave up 5 bases and J gave up 3 bases; unmatched junction bases: 8. CDR3 residues: CASSKRGQGYTGELFF. The CDR3, as DNA: TGTGCCAGCAGCAAAAGAGGACAGGGTTACACCGGGGAGCTGTTTTTT. The whole variable domain, remainder taken from reference TRBV13 and TRBJ2-2, is AAGVIQSPRHLIKEKRETATLKCYPIPRHDTVYWYQQGPGQDPQFLISFYEKMQSDKGSIPDRFSAQQFSDYHSELNMSSLELGDSALYFCASSKRGQGYTGELFFGEGSRLTVL.